The 4 T cell receptor beta chains in this list originate from one sample, sequenced in a study of cytomegalovirus exposure and HLA in healthy donors. The protocol was immunoSEQ multiplex PCR, while the TCRdb copy is restricted to in-frame clones and leaves out a portion. The sample lists about 280,000 clones, 88% seen once, with around 0.92% in the top ten. Sequencing used PBMCs. These receptors were obtained from a woman in her late teens or twenties in good health and CMV-seronegative.

The V and J genes are TRBV2 and TRBJ1-3; 9 positions agree with TRBD1. This CDR3 contains 15 residues. The junction had 5 bases not matched to a gene; V was cut back by 4 bases and J by 4 bases. CDR1 is SNHLY, CDR2 FYNNEI, per germline. CDR3 DNA sequence: TGTGCCAGCAGTGCACAGGGGGCGAGGGGAAACACCATATATTTT. Encoded protein: CASSAQGARGNTIYF.

The chain links TRBV7-2 to TRBJ1-5, with 7 bases fitting TRBD1. The CDR3 sequence is 13 residues long. Germline assignment: CDR1 SGHTA and CDR2 FQGNSA. The ends lost 5 bases at V and 7 bases at J; junction bases unmatched: 5. CDR3: CASSEDRVQPQHF. CDR3 DNA sequence: TGTGCCAGCAGCGAAGACAGGGTACAGCCCCAGCATTTT.

V gene TRBV9 combines with J gene TRBJ1-1; TRBD1 might be the D (5 bases). This CDR3 contains 14 residues. Trimming removed 3 bases at V and 5 bases at J, with 14 bases between. Germline CDR1 and CDR2: SGDLS and YYNGEE. The CDR3 nucleotides read TGTGCCAGCAGCGGGGGGGGGAGCGGGACTGAAGCTTTCTTT. This gives the protein CASSGGGSGTEAFF.

The J gene is TRBJ1-2, the V gene TRBV9; weak D call: TRBD1 (5 bases). V lost 5 bases and J lost 5, with 22 bases in between. CDR3 size: 16 residues. Germline V gives CDR1 SGDLS, CDR2 YYNGEE. DNA of the CDR3: TGTGCCAGCAGTGAACACCCCACGGGGGAGTATTATGGCTACACCTTC. This codes for CASSEHPTGEYYGYTF.